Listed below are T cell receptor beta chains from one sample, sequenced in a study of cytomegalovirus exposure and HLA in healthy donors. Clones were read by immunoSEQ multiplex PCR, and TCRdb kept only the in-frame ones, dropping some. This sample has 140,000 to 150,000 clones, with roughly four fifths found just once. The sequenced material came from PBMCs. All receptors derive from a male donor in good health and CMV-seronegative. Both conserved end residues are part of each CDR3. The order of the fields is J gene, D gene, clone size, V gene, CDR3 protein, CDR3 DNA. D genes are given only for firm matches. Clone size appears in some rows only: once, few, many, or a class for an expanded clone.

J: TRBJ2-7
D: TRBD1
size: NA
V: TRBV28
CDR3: CASSPGQGNYEQYF
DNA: TGTGCCAGCAGTCCGGGACAGGGAAACTACGAGCAGTACTTC

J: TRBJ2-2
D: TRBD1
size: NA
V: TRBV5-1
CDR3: CASSLRQGYSSTGELFF
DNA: TGCGCCAGCAGCTTGAGACAGGGGTATTCGTCCACCGGGGAGCTGTTTTTT

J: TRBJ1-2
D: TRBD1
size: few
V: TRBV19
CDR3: CASSMGRQGLGYTF
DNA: TGTGCCAGTAGTATGGGCAGACAGGGTCTTGGCTACACCTTC

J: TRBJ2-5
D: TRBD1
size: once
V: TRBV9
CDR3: CASSDGTGKETQYF
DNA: TGTGCCAGCAGCGACGGGACAGGGAAAGAGACCCAGTACTTC

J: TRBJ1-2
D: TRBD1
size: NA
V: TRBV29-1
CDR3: CSVQGAGYGYTF
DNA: TGCAGCGTACAGGGGGCTGGATATGGCTACACCTTC

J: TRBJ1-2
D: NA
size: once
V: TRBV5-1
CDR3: CASSLAMDLGRTGYTF
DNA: TGCGCCAGCAGCTTGGCCATGGACCTCGGGAGGACTGGCTACACCTTC

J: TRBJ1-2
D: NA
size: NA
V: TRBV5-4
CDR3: CASSLDRGTHGYTF
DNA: TGTGCCAGCAGCTTGGATAGGGGCACTCATGGCTACACCTTC

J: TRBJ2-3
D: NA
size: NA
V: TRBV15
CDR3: CATSREATATDTQYF
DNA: TGTGCCACCAGCAGAGAAGCAACAGCCACAGATACGCAGTATTTT

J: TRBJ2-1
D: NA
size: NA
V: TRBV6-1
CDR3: CASSEGQTLDEQFF
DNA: TGTGCCAGCAGTGAAGGACAGACCCTCGATGAGCAGTTCTTC

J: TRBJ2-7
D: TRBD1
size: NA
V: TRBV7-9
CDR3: CASSSFRQGTYEQYF
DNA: TGTGCCAGCAGCTCATTCCGACAGGGAACCTACGAGCAGTACTTC